The entry that follows covers one T cell receptor (beta chain) sequence. Its target is unknown. The data were taken from a study of cytomegalovirus exposure and HLA in healthy donors. The study's findings and limits: In a later analysis, CMV-associated beta chains were mostly HLA-associated, it appeared.

CDR1 MNHNS and CDR2 SASEGT come from the germline V gene. This CDR3 contains 16 residues. Trimming removed 2 bases from V and 5 bases from J; junction bases left unmatched: 10. Vbeta (60) and Jbeta (13) primers were used in the PCR. The assay was immunoSEQ multiplex PCR, and TCRdb's table has in-frame clones only and misses some. The table includes over 150,000 clones, 80% detected once. The sample consisted of PBMCs. The V and J genes are TRBV6-1 and TRBJ2-7, with 9 bases fitting TRBD2. This clonotype was sampled from a man aged 30 to 45 in good health and CMV-seronegative. The CDR3 reads CASSELSGGLFDEQYF. In DNA form, the CDR3 reads TGTGCCAGCAGTGAACTGAGCGGGGGGCTATTCGACGAGCAGTACTTC.